The 25 T cell receptor beta chains below were found in one sample sequenced in a study of T-cell memory formation after mild COVID-19. Each CDR3 protein gets one entry after TCRdb re-called the 5' RACE reads with MiXCR. Altogether more than 75,000 distinct CDR3 sequences are present, around a quarter being singletons, with the ten largest covering roughly 39%. Sequencing was done on a sample of PBMCs or a T cell subset sorted from them (not recorded which). Receptors originate from a man between 18 and 29 years old who had mild COVID-19 (a few samples of this study predate the infection). Cell type and time point are not known.

This clonotype was seen a few times. The rearrangement links TRBV12-3 or TRBV12-4 to TRBJ2-2, with 11 nucleotides matching TRBD1. J lost 6 bases, V lost 3 bases, and 6 bases had no gene match. The CDR3 spans 16 residues. Here the CDR3 reads CASSFPGQGAAGELFF. The DNA for the CDR3 is TGTGCCAGCAGTTTTCCAGGACAGGGGGCCGCCGGGGAGCTGTTTTTT.

A few counts support this clonotype. The chain employs TRBV27 and TRBJ2-1; 7 nucleotides agree with TRBD2. The length of the CDR3 is 13 residues. Germline V gives CDR1 MNHEY, CDR2 SMNVEV (reference sequence). Trimming took 5 bases from V and 9 from J; bases not matched to a gene: 7. The DNA for the CDR3 is TGTGCCAGCAGTCTAGCGGCCCTGGGTGAGCAGTTCTTC. Translating gives CASSLAALGEQFF.

The CDR3 spells CSAGSKAPYEQYF. Written as DNA, the CDR3 is TGCAGTGCTGGAAGCAAGGCCCCCTACGAGCAGTACTTC. The genes are TRBV20-1 and TRBJ2-7; D not resolved. The CDR3 contains 13 residues. CDR1 is DFQATT, CDR2 SNEGSKA, per germline (reference sequence). With 5 bases removed from V and 2 bases from J, the gap between germline ends came to 13 bases.

A few counts support this clonotype. This sequence joins TRBV24-1 and TRBJ1-1; 7 bases agree with TRBD1. Germline CDR1 reads KGHDR; CDR2 reads SFDVKD. V trimming: 2 bases; J trimming: 0 bases; junction bases outside the gene matches: 5. This CDR3 contains 16 residues. The CDR3 DNA reads as TGTGCCACCAGTGATTCTAACAGGGGACTGAACACTGAAGCTTTCTTT. Its translation: CATSDSNRGLNTEAFF.

V gene TRBV27 combines with J gene TRBJ2-2, with D possibly being TRBD1 (6 bases). Germline CDR1 reads MNHEY; CDR2 reads SMNVEV (reference sequence). Trimming removed 6 bases at V and 8 bases at J, with 16 bases between. This CDR3 spans 14 amino acids. The CDR3 protein is CASRVQGVLGELFF. CDR3 sequence (DNA): TGTGCCAGCAGAGTACAGGGTGTCCTTGGGGAGCTGTTTTTT.

In this sample, this clonotype turned up a few times. The rearrangement joins TRBV29-1 to TRBJ2-7, with TRBD1 matching 9 bases. V shed 1 base and J 0 bases; nucleotides not matched to a gene: 10. Germline V gene sequence: CDR1 SQVTM, CDR2 ANQGSEA. The CDR3 is made up of 17 amino acids. For the CDR3, the DNA is TGCAGCGTTGAAGCCCGGACAGGGGAGCCAGGCTCCTACGAGCAGTACTTC. Translated: CSVEARTGEPGSYEQYF.

This chain uses TRBV4-2 with TRBJ1-4; tentative D call: TRBD1 (5 bases). Per germline, CDR1 LGHNA and CDR2 YNFKEQ. The CDR3 has 15 amino acids. The V end lost 1 base, the J end lost 3 bases, and 9 bases lay between the germline ends. This CDR3 is CASSQAQGANEKLFF. The CDR3 DNA sequence: TGTGCCAGCAGCCAAGCGCAGGGAGCTAATGAAAAACTGTTTTTT.

This sequence joins TRBV7-9 and TRBJ2-5; no firm D call. CDR3 length: 15 amino acids. V was cut by 5 bases and J by 5 bases, with 18 bases left in between. Germline V lookup: CDR1 SEHNR, CDR2 FQNEAQ (reference sequence). CDR3 protein: CASSTVPGPIETQYF. CDR3 bases: TGTGCCAGCAGCACAGTACCGGGCCCAATCGAGACCCAGTACTTC.

This clonotype was seen more than once but under ten times. J is TRBJ2-1 and V is TRBV11-3; D is possibly TRBD1 or TRBD2 (5 bases each). Germline loops: CDR1 SGHNT, CDR2 YENEEA. V shed 5 bases and J shed 5 bases, with 10 bases lying between them. The CDR3 extends over 13 amino acids. The CDR3 DNA reads as TGTGCCAGCAGCCCCCGGGGCGACAATGAGCAGTTCTTC. It specifies CASSPRGDNEQFF.

The V call is TRBV5-4, the J call TRBJ1-1; TRBD1 is a possible D gene (5 bases). The germline gives CDR1 SGHNT, CDR2 YYREEE (reference sequence). V was pared by 2 bases and J by 8 bases, with 10 bases between. The CDR3 sequence is 12 residues long. This chain's CDR3 is CASSFGAREAFF. CDR3 sequence (DNA): TGTGCCAGCAGCTTCGGGGCCAGAGAAGCTTTCTTT.

The sample holds many counts of this clonotype. V gene TRBV7-2 combines with J gene TRBJ1-5, with D unclear. Trimming removed 1 base from V and 0 bases from J, with 7 bases in between. Germline V gives CDR1 SGHTA, CDR2 FQGNSA. The CDR3 has 15 amino acids. DNA for the CDR3: TGTGCCAGCAGCTTAGTACCGAATAGCAATCAGCCCCAGCATTTT. Translated, it gives CASSLVPNSNQPQHF. Based on the CDR3 plus reference TRBV7-2 and TRBJ1-5, the full variable domain is GAGVSQSPSNKVTEKGKDVELRCDPISGHTALYWYRQSLGQGLEFLIYFQGNSAPDKSGLPSDRFSAERTGGSVSTLTIQRTQQEDSAVYLCASSLVPNSNQPQHFGDGTRLSIL.

The chain uses TRBV21-1 and TRBJ1-5; TRBD1, the D gene given by the table, was not confirmed from the DNA. TRBV21-1 is a pseudogene. The CDR3 extends over 15 amino acids. CDR3 coding DNA: TGTGCCAGCAGCAACCGGGCTTGGGGGGGTCAGCCCCAGCATTTT. The encoded protein is CASSNRAWGGQPQHF.

The J gene is TRBJ2-3, the V gene TRBV15; TRBD2 matches 11 bases. CDR3 length equals 16 residues. With 5 bases clipped from V and 6 bases from J, the junction kept 10 bases outside the gene matches. Germline CDR1 reads LNHNV; CDR2 reads YYDKDF (reference sequence). CDR3 sequence reads: CATSAPGLAEGDTQYF. CDR3 in DNA: TGTGCCACCAGCGCCCCGGGACTAGCGGAGGGGGATACGCAGTATTTT.

The rearrangement uses TRBV4-2 and TRBJ2-2; D uncertain. There are 18 residues in the CDR3. V was cut by 3 bases and J by 0 bases, with 17 bases left in between. CDR1 LGHNA and CDR2 YNFKEQ come from the germline V gene. CDR3 DNA: TGTGCCAGCAGCCACCCCGGACGGATCATATCGAACACCGGGGAGCTGTTTTTT. It encodes CASSHPGRIISNTGELFF.

The chain has TRBV19 and TRBJ1-6, with 8 bases matching TRBD1. The CDR3 covers 14 residues. Trimming at V came to 10 bases and at J to 10 bases, leaving 12 bases not matched to a gene. The germline gives CDR1 LNHDA, CDR2 SQIVND (reference sequence). Written as DNA, the CDR3 is TGTGCCACCTCCCAGACAGGGGATCGGTCACCCCTCCACTTT. Its translation: CATSQTGDRSPLHF. Full variable domain (outside the CDR3, taken from reference TRBV19 and TRBJ1-6): DGGITQSPKYLFRKEGQNVTLSCEQNLNHDAMYWYRQDPGQGLRLIYYSQIVNDFQKGDIAEGYSVSREKKESFPLTVTSAQKNPTAFYLCATSQTGDRSPLHFGNGTRLTVT.

J is TRBJ1-5 and V is TRBV12-3 or TRBV12-4, with D uncertain. Trimming pared 7 bases from V and 7 bases from J, leaving 11 bases between. This CDR3 is 12 amino acids long. CDR3 nucleotide sequence: TGTGCCAGCAAGTCGGGCGGACAGCCCCAGCATTTT. Its translation: CASKSGGQPQHF.

This chain joins TRBV10-3 and TRBJ2-7; the match to TRBD1 covers 7 bases. In germline, CDR1 is ENHRY, CDR2 SYGVKD. Trimming removed 5 bases from V and 2 bases from J; junction bases left unmatched: 6. The CDR3 is made up of 14 amino acids. CDR3 coding DNA: TGTGCCATCAGTCCTTCTCAGGGGGCCTACGAGCAGTACGTC. It specifies CAISPSQGAYEQYV.

V is TRBV6-2 or TRBV6-3 and J is TRBJ2-1, with a tentative D call TRBD2 (7 bases). V gave up 6 bases and J gave up 5 bases, with 20 bases separating them. The CDR3 totals 16 residues. Germline lookup yields CDR1 MNHEY and CDR2 SVGEGT. The CDR3: CASRPTQRDTNNEQFF. The CDR3 nucleotides read TGTGCCAGCAGACCCACTCAGCGGGACACAAACAATGAGCAGTTCTTC.

V usage is TRBV20-1 and J usage is TRBJ2-3, with 9 bases aligning to TRBD1. Germline V CDR1 and CDR2: DFQATT, SNEGSKA (reference sequence). The CDR3 is 12 amino acids. The chain's CDR3 is CSRDRDSDTQYF. The CDR3 DNA is TGCAGCCGGGACAGGGACTCAGATACGCAGTATTTT.

The chain couples TRBV6-2 or TRBV6-3 to TRBJ1-4; D unresolved. The ends were cut back, 7 bases at V and 0 bases at J, with 12 bases in the middle. This CDR3 comprises 15 residues. Germline CDR1 reads MNHEY; CDR2 reads SVGEGT. This chain's CDR3 is CASTQEQPTNEKLFF. The CDR3 region has the DNA TGTGCCAGCACTCAAGAACAGCCAACTAATGAAAAACTGTTTTTT.

The chain is built from TRBV29-1 and TRBJ1-5; TRBD1 is a possible D gene (6 bases). With 4 bases removed from V and 9 bases from J, the gap between germline ends came to 19 bases. This CDR3 has 14 residues. Germline assignment: CDR1 SQVTM and CDR2 ANQGSEA. This CDR3 is CSVGPTGLGGPQHF. Written as DNA, the CDR3 is TGCAGCGTTGGCCCCACAGGGCTAGGAGGGCCCCAGCATTTT.

The CDR3 loop reads CASSPETYQETQYF. CDR3 in DNA: TGTGCCAGCAGTCCGGAGACGTACCAAGAGACCCAGTACTTC. The chain recombines TRBV12-3 or TRBV12-4 with TRBJ2-5; D not resolved. V lost 5 bases and J lost 0, with 10 bases in between. The CDR3 runs 14 residues.

The CDR3 DNA is TGCAGTGCTAGAGCACTAGCCTATGAGCAGTTCTTC. Translation gives CSARALAYEQFF. The chain carries TRBV20-1 and TRBJ2-1; weak D call: TRBD2 (6 bases). This CDR3 has 12 amino acids. Trimming took 1 base from V and 8 from J, leaving 9 bases between them. The V gene's germline CDR1 is DFQATT and CDR2 SNEGSKA (reference sequence).

The V and J genes are TRBV19 and TRBJ1-1; D not certain. V lost 2 bases to trimming and J lost 1 base, with 20 bases between them. There are 18 residues in the CDR3. From germline, CDR1 is LNHDA and CDR2 SQIVND (reference sequence). The CDR3 loop reads CASSISVRPTLGNTEAFF. The DNA of the CDR3 is TGTGCCAGTAGTATATCGGTCAGGCCAACGTTGGGGAACACTGAAGCTTTCTTT.

The V gene is TRBV15, the J gene TRBJ2-5; D not resolved. The ends were cut back, 1 base at V and 13 bases at J, with 13 bases in the middle. Germline lookup yields CDR1 LNHNV and CDR2 YYDKDF (reference sequence). The CDR3 totals 12 residues. The CDR3 is CATSRAWLQPYF. The CDR3 region has the DNA TGTGCCACCAGCAGAGCATGGCTTCAACCGTACTTC. The full variable domain, rest sourced from reference TRBV15 and TRBJ2-5, is DAMVIQNPRYQVTQFGKPVTLSCSQTLNHNVMYWYQQKSSQAPKLLFHYYDKDFNNEADTPDNFQSRRPNTSFCFLDIRSPGLGDTAMYLCATSRAWLQPYFGPGTRLLVL.